Following are 24 T cell receptor beta chains from one sample sequenced in a study of control samples from healthy donors and cancer patients. The assay was immunoSEQ multiplex PCR, and TCRdb's table has in-frame clones only and misses some. The sample includes 390,000 or so clones, roughly 90% of them seen just once. The source material was PBMCs. The receptor set was obtained from a man between 40 and 49 years old with head and neck cancer.

Only a few counts were recorded for this clone. The gene calls are TRBV28 and TRBJ1-4; D unresolved. V gave up 6 bases and J gave up 8 bases, with 10 bases separating them. In germline, CDR1 is MDHEN, CDR2 SYDVKM. This CDR3 has 12 amino acids. This CDR3 reads CASSEGKEKLFF. DNA of the CDR3: TGTGCCAGCAGCGAGGGAAAGGAAAAACTGTTTTTT.

This rearrangement joins TRBV4-1 to TRBJ1-2; no definite D call. The CDR3 extends over 13 amino acids. Deletions cut 0 bases from V and 8 bases from J, with 10 bases between. From germline, CDR1 is MGHRA and CDR2 YSYEKL. The CDR3 nucleotides are TGCGCCAGCAGCCAAGATGTTACGGCAGGCTACACCTTC. Translating gives CASSQDVTAGYTF.

Worth noting for this clone: The same CDR3 can be traced to other DNA sequences in this sample. The gene calls are TRBV28 and TRBJ2-3; D perhaps matches TRBD2 (6 bases). V was shortened by 3 bases and J by 2 bases, with 9 bases between the two germline ends. Germline V CDR1 and CDR2: MDHEN, SYDVKM. This CDR3 comprises 14 residues. CDR3 nucleotides: TGTGCCAGCAGTTTGGGGGGTTCCACAGATACGCAGTATTTT. Amino acid sequence: CASSLGGSTDTQYF.

This chain joins TRBV6-5 and TRBJ2-1; D remains unclear. Germline CDR1 MNHEY, CDR2 SVGAGI. This CDR3 is 12 amino acids long. The V end lost 6 bases, the J end lost 6 bases, and 9 bases lay between the germline ends. The CDR3 region has the DNA TGTGCCAGCAGCGACCAATTCAATGAGCAGTTCTTC. Residues: CASSDQFNEQFF.

This rearrangement joins TRBV29-1 to TRBJ1-3; 7 bases map to TRBD1. This CDR3 is 13 amino acids long. Germline V gene lookup returns CDR1 SQVTM and CDR2 ANQGSEA. V gave up 7 bases and J gave up 0 bases; unmatched junction bases: 3. CDR3 amino acids: CSARTGSGNTIYF. In nucleotides, the CDR3 is TGCAGCGCAAGGACAGGCTCTGGAAACACCATATATTTT.

J is TRBJ1-1 and V is TRBV29-1; no firm D call. V lost 8 bases, J lost 3 bases, and 13 bases lay in between. Per germline, CDR1 SQVTM and CDR2 ANQGSEA. The CDR3 has 12 amino acids. The CDR3 coding sequence is TGCAGCTCCGGACGGCGAGACACTGAAGCTTTCTTT. Translated: CSSGRRDTEAFF.

The rearrangement joins TRBV28 to TRBJ1-2; tentatively, D is TRBD1 (5 bases). The CDR3 covers 13 residues. Germline CDR1 reads MDHEN; CDR2 reads SYDVKM. Trimming shortened V by 3 bases and J by 7 bases, and 12 bases separated the two germline ends. CDR3 residues: CASSFTQGGGYTF. Here the CDR3 DNA reads TGTGCCAGCAGTTTCACCCAGGGAGGTGGCTACACCTTC.

This clone came up once. The chain combines TRBV6-4 with TRBJ1-1, with 7 bases lining up with TRBD1. This CDR3 spans 15 amino acids. From germline, CDR1 is MRHNA and CDR2 SNTAGT. The J segment lost 1 base and the V segment lost 0 bases, leaving 2 bases of the junction unmatched. The CDR3 DNA sequence: TGTGCCAGCAGTGACTCGCCAGGGGGGAACACTGAAGCTTTCTTT. It codes for CASSDSPGGNTEAFF.

The chain couples TRBV5-1 to TRBJ2-3; 10 bases align to TRBD2. The CDR3 length is 17 residues. V was clipped by 1 base and J by 2 bases; unmatched bases: 7. Germline-derived CDR1 and CDR2 are SGHRS and YFSETQ. The CDR3: CASSLRASGGITDTQYF. In DNA form, the CDR3 reads TGCGCCAGCAGCTTGCGGGCTAGCGGGGGCATCACAGATACGCAGTATTTT.

The chain is built from TRBV9 and TRBJ1-2; no clear D. This CDR3 region has 14 residues. Looked up from germline, CDR1 is SGDLS and CDR2 is YYNGEE. V was cut by 0 bases and J by 5 bases, with 11 bases left in between. CDR3 in amino acids: CASSVGNSEYGYTF. Here the CDR3 DNA reads TGTGCCAGCAGCGTAGGGAACAGTGAGTATGGCTACACCTTC.

V and J are TRBV19 and TRBJ1-3; D unclear. The length of the CDR3 is 15 residues. Trimming took off 5 bases at V and 0 bases at J, with 11 bases between the two ends. CDR1 and CDR2 (germline): LNHDA, SQIVND (reference sequence). CDR3 sequence (DNA): TGTGCCAGTAGTTCAGTAGTATTCTCTGGAAACACCATATATTTT. It specifies CASSSVVFSGNTIYF.

The chain recombines TRBV29-1 with TRBJ2-4, with D possibly matching TRBD2 (5 bases). Trimming removed 1 base at V and 6 bases at J, with 13 bases between. Germline V gene lookup returns CDR1 SQVTM and CDR2 ANQGSEA. The CDR3 is 14 amino acids. The CDR3: CSVEVSRGTNIQYF. The DNA of the CDR3 is TGCAGCGTTGAAGTTTCCCGGGGAACAAACATTCAGTACTTC. Based on the CDR3 plus reference TRBV29-1 and TRBJ2-4, the full variable domain is SAVISQKPSRDICQRGTSLTIQCQVDSQVTMMFWYRQQPGQSLTLIATANQGSEATYESGFVIDKFPISRPNLTFSTLTVSNMSPEDSSIYLCSVEVSRGTNIQYFGAGTRLSVL.

This clone was picked up one time. The genes are TRBV5-5 and TRBJ1-2, with D possibly TRBD1 on 5 matching bases. Trimming cost V 0 bases and J 4 bases, with 10 bases left between them. The CDR3 sequence is 14 residues long. Per germline, CDR1 SGHKS and CDR2 YYEKEE (reference sequence). The CDR3 region is CASSLAPGTYGYTF. In nucleotides, the CDR3 is TGTGCCAGCAGCTTGGCCCCCGGGACCTATGGCTACACCTTC.

The V gene is TRBV21-1, the J gene TRBJ2-1; TRBD2, the table's D call, was not compared with the DNA. TRBV21-1 is assigned pseudogene status. The CDR3 runs to 16 residues. CDR3 protein: CASSRLGAGVPVEQFF. CDR3 nucleotide sequence: TGTGCCAGCAGCCGATTGGGGGCGGGAGTCCCTGTTGAGCAGTTCTTC.

The chain has TRBV24-1 and TRBJ2-3; D not certain. This CDR3 is built from 15 residues. V was shortened by 2 bases and J by 2 bases, with 10 bases between the two germline ends. Germline V gives CDR1 KGHDR, CDR2 SFDVKD. CDR3 residues: CATSDSRTLTDTQYF. In DNA, the CDR3 is TGTGCCACCAGTGATTCTAGGACCCTCACAGATACGCAGTATTTT.

V is TRBV11-2 and J is TRBJ2-5; the match to TRBD1 covers 8 bases. J lost 4 bases, V lost 5 bases, and 12 bases had no gene match. Germline CDR1 and CDR2: SGHAT and FQNNGV. The length of the CDR3 is 16 residues. CDR3 DNA sequence: TGTGCCAGCAGCGGACGACAGGGGAAGACGGGAGAGACCCAGTACTTC. Protein sequence: CASSGRQGKTGETQYF.

This rearrangement joins TRBV6-2 or TRBV6-3 to TRBJ2-3, with TRBD2 matching 8 bases. The CDR3 contains 17 residues. Germline V gives CDR1 MNHEY, CDR2 SVGEGT. J gave up 4 bases and V 3 bases, and 12 bases lay outside the gene matches. This CDR3 reads CASSYPNGGVYPDTQYF. The CDR3 DNA reads as TGTGCCAGCAGTTATCCGAACGGGGGGGTTTATCCAGATACGCAGTATTTT.

This chain links TRBV18 with TRBJ1-5, with TRBD1 matching 11 bases. After removal of 4 bases from V and 1 base from J, the junction contained 15 bases not matched to a gene. The CDR3 extends over 20 amino acids. CDR1 KGHSH and CDR2 LQKENI come from the germline V gene. CDR3 sequence reads: CASSLLGQGAALLSNQPQHF. The CDR3 nucleotides read TGTGCCAGCTCACTCCTCGGACAGGGGGCTGCTTTATTGAGCAATCAGCCCCAGCATTTT.

V and J are TRBV28 and TRBJ1-1; the match to TRBD1 covers 7 bases. The junction had 4 bases not matched to a gene; V was cut back by 2 bases and J by 1 base. The CDR3 contains 15 residues. Looked up from germline, CDR1 is MDHEN and CDR2 is SYDVKM. For the CDR3, the DNA is TGTGCCAGCAGTTTAAGAGGGGGCGGGAACACTGAAGCTTTCTTT. Translation gives CASSLRGGGNTEAFF.

V is TRBV5-1 and J is TRBJ2-7, with TRBD1 identical over 8 bases. V shed 5 bases, J shed 2 bases, and the junction held 6 bases outside the gene matches. Per germline, CDR1 SGHRS and CDR2 YFSETQ. This CDR3 has 14 amino acids. The CDR3 region is CASRSGTGAYEQYF. The CDR3 DNA reads as TGCGCCAGCAGGTCCGGGACAGGCGCCTACGAGCAGTACTTC.

This clone has just a few counts. The chain employs TRBV10-3 and TRBJ1-5; no clear D gene. The CDR3 consists of 13 residues. Deletions cut 9 bases from V and 6 bases from J, with 15 bases between. The V gene's germline CDR1 is ENHRY and CDR2 SYGVKD. The CDR3 region has the DNA TGTGCCATACGTCTGGACGAGAGTCAGCCCCAGCATTTT. It translates to CAIRLDESQPQHF.

The rearrangement links TRBV28 to TRBJ2-7; 9 bases fit TRBD1. Trimming cost V 1 base and J 4 bases; bases outside gene matches: 5. The germline gives CDR1 MDHEN, CDR2 SYDVKM. CDR3 length: 15 amino acids. CDR3 sequence (DNA): TGTGCCAGCAGTTTATATACAGGGGGCTGGTACGAGCAGTACTTC. It specifies CASSLYTGGWYEQYF.

V is TRBV4-3 and J is TRBJ2-7; D gene uncertain. The CDR3 loop spans 13 amino acids. CDR1 is LGHNA, CDR2 YSLEER, per germline. Trimming removed 3 bases from V and 4 bases from J, with 10 bases in between. The CDR3 reads CASSQPGPYEQYF. CDR3 sequence (DNA): TGCGCCAGCAGCCAGCCAGGCCCGTACGAGCAGTACTTC.

The chain is built from TRBV6-6 and TRBJ2-5, with TRBD2 identical over 7 bases. Germline V lookup: CDR1 MNHNY, CDR2 SVGAGI (reference sequence). The CDR3 has 15 amino acids. J lost 2 bases, V lost 0 bases, and 3 bases had no gene match. The CDR3 sequence: CASSYSGRGQETQYF. The CDR3 nucleotides are TGTGCCAGCAGTTACTCGGGGAGGGGACAAGAGACCCAGTACTTC.